The sequence of this T cell receptor (beta chain) was determined in a study of beta chain features in type 1 diabetes. What was sequenced were expressed TCRB transcripts, since all of the isolated RNA had been reverse transcribed. Only in-frame clones appear in the TCRdb table, and some are missing; sequencing was by immunoSEQ multiplex PCR. The sample yields 900,000 or so clones, 15% to 20% seen once. In this sample, this clone turned up a few times. The length of the CDR3 is 15 residues. V and J are TRBV21-1 and TRBJ2-7; the DNA was not used to check the table's D call, TRBD2. TRBV21-1 corresponds to a pseudogene. The source material was naive CD4+ T cells from blood. The TCR was taken from a woman between 18 and 29 years old in good health. The CDR3 sequence is CASSMSAGGPCEQYF. The CDR3 DNA reads as TGTGCCAGCAGCATGTCGGCGGGAGGGCCTTGCGAGCAGTACTTC.